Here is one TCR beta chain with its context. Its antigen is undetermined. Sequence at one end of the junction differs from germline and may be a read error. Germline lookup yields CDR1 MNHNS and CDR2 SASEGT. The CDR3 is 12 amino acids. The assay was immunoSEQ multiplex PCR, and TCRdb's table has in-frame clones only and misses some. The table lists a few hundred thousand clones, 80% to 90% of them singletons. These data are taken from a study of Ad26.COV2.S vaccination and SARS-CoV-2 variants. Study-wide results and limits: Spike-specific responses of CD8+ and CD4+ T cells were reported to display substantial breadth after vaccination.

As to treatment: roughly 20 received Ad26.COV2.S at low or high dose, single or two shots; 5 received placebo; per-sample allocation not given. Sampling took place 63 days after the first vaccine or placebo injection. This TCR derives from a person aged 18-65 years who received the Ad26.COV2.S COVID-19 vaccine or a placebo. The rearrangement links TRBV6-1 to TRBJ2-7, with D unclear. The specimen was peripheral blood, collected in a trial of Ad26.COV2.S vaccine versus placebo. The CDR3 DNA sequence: TGTGCCAGCAGGGAAGGATCGGCGAGTGGGTACTTC. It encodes CASREGSASGYF.